This T cell receptor beta chain was sequenced during a study of T cell responses to AZD1222 COVID-19 vaccine. About the research overall: Recipients boosted at about 4 weeks or about 12 weeks are pooled. Study results and caveats: At study baseline, merely about 6 AZD1222 recipients were seropositive. Compared with day 0, the breadth and depth of the Spike-specific TCR repertoire rose significantly after two doses of AZD1222. The donor group comprised mostly white British people and more females; the analysis possibly underestimated clonal diversity.

This clone was observed a single time. Antigen: not known. Method: immunoSEQ multiplex PCR; TCRdb's copy keeps in-frame clones and lacks some. The sample lists tens of thousands of clones, about nine tenths seen once, with over 5.5% in the top ten. Material: peripheral blood, obtained on day 0 of AZD1222 vaccination. The sequence derives from an adult in good health.

The CDR3 nucleotides read TGTGCCTGGAGTGAGGCTGTCGGCAATCAGCCCCAGCATTTT. Translating gives CAWSEAVGNQPQHF. V and J are TRBV30 and TRBJ1-5; D is uncertain. This CDR3 is 14 amino acids long. The V and J ends lost 1 base and 2 bases respectively, with 9 bases between them. Germline V lookup: CDR1 GTSNPN, CDR2 SVGIG (reference sequence).